This T cell receptor (beta chain) appears in the sequencing data of a study of blood T cell repertoires in COVID-19. Background on the study: In each case, the material was cDNA or gDNA derived from T cells, B-cell-depleted T cells, or PBMCs.

Germline V gene lookup returns CDR1 KGHDR and CDR2 SFDVKD. The CDR3 length is 13 residues. V was pared by 9 bases and J by 4 bases, with 4 bases of the junction left unmatched. Only one count was recorded for this clone. The authors' processing: Estimation of nucleated cell counts was performed using reference gene primer amplification. TCRdb's copy holds only in-frame clones and misses some; the assay was immunoSEQ multiplex PCR. The V and J calls and clone size were taken over from that table, and D and trimming were inferred from the DNA. The sample lists roughly 250,000 clones; roughly 79% were seen once.

Sequenced input: peripheral blood. The chain carries TRBV24-1 and TRBJ1-2; 10 positions agree with TRBD1. The clonotype originates from a woman older than 75 with acute or convalescent COVID-19. CDR3 sequence: CATSRTGGYGYTF. DNA of the CDR3: TGTGCCACCTCCCGGACAGGGGGCTATGGCTACACCTTC.